These T cell receptor beta chains were read from a single sample in a study of human T cells and chemical hapten exposure. TCRdb analysed the RACE reads with MiXCR anew, one entry per CDR3 protein. Of 350,000 to 400,000 distinct CDR3 sequences in the sample, 4.5% to 6% were seen once. Sequenced material: whole blood, taken in connection with sensitization to the hapten diphenylcyclopropenone (DPC). These receptors came from a woman in her 50s with alopecia areata. Some clones in this sample may be carry-over from other donors' samples. Each CDR3 is given with its conserved first and last residue. Fields, in order: V gene, clone size, CDR3 length, D gene, J gene, CDR3 protein, CDR3 DNA. A D gene is named only where the DNA matches it firmly. A clone size is listed for some rows: how often the clone was seen (once, few, many), or a class if it is expanded.

>TRBV11-2|few|14|NA|TRBJ2-3
CASRWGDLPDTQYF
TGTGCCAGCAGGTGGGGGGATCTGCCAGATACGCAGTATTTT
>TRBV6-6|many|14|NA|TRBJ1-3
CASIDASSMHTIYF
TGTGCCAGCATTGACGCAAGCAGCATGCACACCATATATTTT
>TRBV20-1|NA|13|TRBD1|TRBJ2-7
CSAGRQGAREQYF
TGCAGTGCTGGGAGACAGGGGGCACGCGAGCAGTACTTC
>TRBV2|few|15|TRBD1|TRBJ2-1
CASSGTGGDYNEQFF
TGTGCCAGCAGTGGGACAGGGGGCGACTACAATGAGCAGTTCTTC
>TRBV4-3|NA|15|NA|TRBJ2-3
CASSQEDTAPDTQYF
TGCGCCAGCAGCCAAGAGGACACAGCCCCAGATACGCAGTATTTT
>TRBV29-1|many|11|TRBD2|TRBJ2-1
CSVHSGYEQFF
TGCAGCGTCCATAGCGGGTATGAGCAGTTCTTC
>TRBV5-6|many|12|TRBD1|TRBJ2-1
CASSRQGNEQFF
TGTGCCAGCAGCCGACAGGGGAATGAGCAGTTCTTC
>TRBV29-1|NA|15|TRBD1|TRBJ1-3
CSVQQGVGSGNTIYF
TGCAGCGTCCAACAGGGGGTGGGCTCTGGAAACACCATATATTTT
>TRBV12-3/TRBV12-4|NA|14|NA|TRBJ1-1
CASSLRGDGTEAFF
TGTGCCAGCAGTTTACGGGGAGATGGCACTGAAGCTTTCTTT
>TRBV3-1|NA|15|TRBD2|TRBJ2-1
CASSLLAETVNEQFF
TGTGCCAGCAGCCTACTAGCGGAAACGGTAAATGAGCAGTTCTTC
>TRBV9|few|16|TRBD2|TRBJ2-1
CASSFSGLAGRDEQFF
TGTGCCAGCAGCTTCTCGGGACTAGCGGGGAGGGATGAGCAGTTCTTC
>TRBV4-3|NA|15|TRBD1|TRBJ2-7
CASSHGTGTGNEQYF
TGCGCCAGCAGCCATGGCACCGGGACAGGGAACGAGCAGTACTTC
>TRBV6-2/TRBV6-3|many|15|NA|TRBJ1-1
CASKKWRRLNTEAFF
TGTGCCAGCAAAAAGTGGCGTAGGCTGAACACTGAAGCTTTCTTT
>TRBV7-9|few|15|NA|TRBJ1-5
CASRAGIQGYQPQHF
TGTGCCAGCAGAGCGGGGATACAGGGTTATCAGCCCCAGCATTTT
>TRBV12-3/TRBV12-4|NA|12|NA|TRBJ1-2
CASNLGPTGYTF
TGTGCCAGCAATCTTGGGCCGACTGGCTACACCTTC
>TRBV4-2|many|13|NA|TRBJ2-1
CASSQGGTNEQFF
TGTGCCAGCAGCCAAGGAGGAACCAATGAGCAGTTCTTC
>TRBV4-3|NA|16|TRBD2|TRBJ2-1
CASSQPGLAAYNEQFF
TGCGCCAGCAGCCAACCGGGACTAGCGGCCTACAATGAGCAGTTCTTC
>TRBV13|many|13|NA|TRBJ2-5
CASSSAEQETQYF
TGTGCCAGCAGCTCCGCGGAGCAAGAGACCCAGTACTTC
>TRBV7-2|many|19|TRBD2|TRBJ2-4
CASSLKSTSGTVAKNIQYF
TGTGCCAGCAGCTTAAAATCGACTAGCGGGACGGTAGCCAAAAACATTCAGTACTTC
>TRBV28|NA|13|NA|TRBJ2-7
CASSSPQSGEQYF
TGTGCCAGCAGTTCCCCCCAGAGCGGGGAGCAGTACTTC
>TRBV7-9|few|14|NA|TRBJ2-5
CASSSVAASQTQYF
TGTGCCAGCAGCTCCGTAGCGGCTTCCCAGACCCAGTACTTC
>TRBV7-7|many|12|NA|TRBJ2-5
CASSSDRRTQYF
TGTGCCAGCAGCTCGGACCGAAGGACCCAGTACTTC
>TRBV28|NA|16|NA|TRBJ1-4
CASSSDAGGSNEKLFF
TGTGCCAGCAGTTCGGACGCCGGAGGGTCAAATGAAAAACTGTTTTTT
>TRBV28|many|14|TRBD1|TRBJ2-1
CASSPGQGTNEQFF
TGTGCCAGCAGTCCGGGACAGGGGACCAATGAGCAGTTCTTC
>TRBV5-1|NA|13|NA|TRBJ1-6
CASSFGENSPLHF
TGCGCCAGCAGCTTCGGGGAAAATTCACCCCTCCACTTT
>TRBV6-5|many|14|TRBD1|TRBJ1-1
CASRQGARSTEAFF
TGTGCCAGCAGACAGGGGGCGCGGAGCACTGAAGCTTTCTTT
>TRBV11-2|few|15|NA|TRBJ1-4
CASSLSSASNEKLFF
TGTGCCAGCAGCCTCAGCAGTGCCTCTAATGAAAAACTGTTTTTT
>TRBV5-6|few|14|NA|TRBJ1-4
CASSWSLNNEKLFF
TGTGCCAGCAGCTGGTCCTTAAATAATGAAAAACTGTTTTTT
>TRBV7-2|many|13|NA|TRBJ2-5
CASSLPTRRAQYF
TGTGCCAGCAGCTTACCGACCCGCCGGGCCCAGTACTTC
>TRBV5-6|many|18|TRBD1|TRBJ2-5
CASSAAPDRGRFGETQYF
TGTGCCAGCAGCGCCGCCCCGGACAGGGGGCGATTCGGAGAGACCCAGTACTTC
>TRBV29-1|NA|14|TRBD2|TRBJ2-1
CSVVVAGTFDEQFF
TGCAGCGTTGTAGTAGCGGGAACCTTCGATGAGCAGTTCTTC
>TRBV4-3|many|14|NA|TRBJ1-1
CASSQAYGRAEAFF
TGCGCCAGCAGCCAAGCCTATGGGAGGGCTGAAGCTTTCTTT
>TRBV20-1|few|15|NA|TRBJ2-4
CSASAPQSFKNIQYF
TGCAGTGCTAGTGCACCCCAGAGTTTCAAAAACATTCAGTACTTC
>TRBV7-6|many|15|TRBD1|TRBJ2-2
CASSPGTGGLGELFF
TGTGCCAGCAGTCCCGGGACAGGGGGCCTCGGGGAGCTGTTTTTT
>TRBV5-4|many|14|TRBD1|TRBJ1-2
CASSLGQGTAGYTF
TGTGCCAGCAGCTTGGGACAGGGAACGGCTGGCTACACCTTC
>TRBV6-5|many|16|TRBD2|TRBJ2-1
CASSYSSGSLGNEQFF
TGTGCCAGCAGTTACAGTAGCGGGAGCCTGGGGAATGAGCAGTTCTTC
>TRBV12-3/TRBV12-4|many|15|TRBD1|TRBJ2-2
CASSPRRDRGGELFF
TGTGCCAGCAGTCCTCGTCGGGACAGGGGCGGGGAGCTGTTTTTT
>TRBV29-1|many|12|NA|TRBJ1-1
CSGSQVSTEAFF
TGCAGCGGCTCCCAGGTGAGCACTGAAGCTTTCTTT
>TRBV7-2|many|14|TRBD1|TRBJ2-4
CASSMSQGRNIQYF
TGTGCCAGCAGCATGTCACAGGGGCGAAACATTCAGTACTTC
>TRBV2|NA|16|NA|TRBJ2-3
CASSGTLGVVTDTQYF
TGTGCCAGCAGTGGGACTCTCGGGGTCGTTACAGATACGCAGTATTTT
>TRBV10-3|few|14|NA|TRBJ2-3
CAISLRGFADTQYF
TGTGCCATCAGCCTTCGGGGGTTCGCAGATACGCAGTATTTT